The clone carrying this T cell receptor beta chain was detected only a few times. Its antigen is undetermined. One entry per CDR3 protein, called by TCRdb with MiXCR from the 5' RACE reads. Counted here are about 360,000 distinct CDR3 sequences, under 15% occurring once; the ten biggest clones make up over 20%. These data come from a study of T-cell memory formation after mild COVID-19. Notes on the study in general: Researchers report contracting CD4+ clones mostly in CM and EM, with CD8+ clones in EMRA. Second-wave clones that peaked on day 37 lacked confirmed SARS-CoV-2 specificity. Some clones that responded were present in memory (sampled pre-infection), which suggests cross-reactive memory joined.

This CDR3 is 13 amino acids long. After removal of 7 bases from V and 9 bases from J, the junction contained 10 bases not matched to a gene. CDR1 and CDR2 (germline): SGHRS, YFSETQ. The clonotype was recovered from a man in his late teens or twenties who had mild COVID-19 (a few samples of this study predate the infection). Cell type and time point are not known. The V and J genes are TRBV5-1 and TRBJ2-1, with 7 bases identical to TRBD2. Sequencing was done on a sample of PBMCs or a T cell subset sorted from them (not recorded which). CDR3 bases: TGCGCCAGCGCGGGGGACCTGGAGAGTGAGCAGTTCTTC. Translation: CASAGDLESEQFF.